The source of this T cell receptor beta chain is a study of blood T cell repertoires in COVID-19. J gave up 0 bases and V 6 bases, and 4 bases lay outside the gene matches. Germline V gives CDR1 MDHEN, CDR2 SYDVKM. This CDR3 is built from 14 residues. TCRdb's copy holds only in-frame clones and misses some; the assay was immunoSEQ multiplex PCR. In the table there are some 400,000 clones, about 89% of which are singletons. The chain combines TRBV28 with TRBJ1-1; 7 positions agree with TRBD1. The sequenced sample was peripheral blood. The receptor comes from a woman aged 60 to 75 with COVID-19, enrolled during active disease. The chain's CDR3 is CASRLGTVNTEAFF. As DNA, the CDR3 is TGTGCCAGCAGATTAGGGACAGTGAACACTGAAGCTTTCTTT.